This T cell receptor beta chain was found in a study of OX40 agonist ivuxolimab in advanced cancers. For context, the study as a whole: Ivuxolimab was a fully human IgG2 agonistic monoclonal antibody targeting the costimulatory receptor OX40 (CD134). The paper covers the monotherapy dose-escalation part of the phase I ivuxolimab trial, which included N ≈ 57 patients. Peripheral TCRbeta sequencing aimed to test whether ivuxolimab altered TCR sequence diversity and caused clonal T-cell expansion. Intravenous ivuxolimab was administered to patients every 2 weeks at six dose levels: 0.01, 0.1, 0.3, 1.5, 3 and 10 mg/kg. Among the roughly 50 dose-escalation patients, about 20 had hepatocellular carcinoma, approximately 15 melanoma, 9 renal cell carcinoma and 9 head and neck cancer. Partial responses occurred in three dose-escalation patients: two with cutaneous melanoma and one with hepatocellular carcinoma. Prior anti-PD-1, anti-PD-L1 or anti-CTLA-4 therapy was permitted, and checkpoint inhibitors had been received by about 44% of dose-escalation patients. A male proportion of around 80% and a mean age of approximately 60 years, ranging from roughly 23 to 85, were recorded for the dose-escalation cohort. What the study reported, not specific to this receptor: Low levels of normalized T-cell clonal expansion were also seen in some patients who did not respond. In the 0.1-3.0 mg/kg groups, partial responders were among the patients with the lowest normalized peripheral clonal expansion, particularly in CD8+ T cells. After ivuxolimab, more expanded clones were found on average in CD8+ T cells than in CD4+ T cells. Which antigens the clonally expanded peripheral T cells were specific for was not determined. At doses of 0.1 to 3.0 mg/kg, clonal expansion of both CD4+ and CD8+ blood T cells was observed from baseline to week 6.

Details on this clone: Its antigen target is currently unknown. No quality values exist for individual bases; no much larger clone is one base distant.

The trial excluded patients who had a history of autoimmune disease or who were on systemic immunosuppression. In every dose cohort, peripheral blood was drawn for TCR sequencing at baseline, cycle 4 day 1, and cycle 7 day 1. The samples were drawn from a first-in-human, open-label, multicenter phase I dose-escalation trial of ivuxolimab. Adults with locally advanced or metastatic melanoma, renal cell, hepatocellular, or head and neck squamous cell carcinoma were enrolled in the trial. Before TCR sequencing, CD4+ T cells and CD8+ T cells were sorted from peripheral blood as separate populations. Spanning cysteine to phenylalanine, the CDR3 consists of 15 amino acids. Only the CDR3 DNA stays, 45 bases, in frame from base 1. Trimming takes 0 bases from V and 0 bases from J, and the germline ends sit 8 bases apart. The germline V gene gives CDR1 as SGDLS and CDR2 as YYNGEE. Genomic DNA was extracted from sorted cells for sequencing of the TCRbeta CDR3 region. The immunoSEQ Assay was used for sequencing of TCRbeta CDR3 regions. Imported from immuneACCESS, the table was reduced by TCRdb to in-frame sequences with V and J called. These copies leave out some clones; in studies compared against another copy, an unresolved V gene accounts for under half, and the cause of the remainder is not known. The sample records fewer than 45,000 clones, approximately 84% of which are singletons. The ten largest make up around 17% of the sample.

Sequencing used CD4+ or CD8+ T cells sorted from blood, obtained in a trial of the OX40 agonist ivuxolimab. The rearrangement joined TRBV9 to TRBJ2-3; the D segment cannot be called with confidence. The clonotype originates from an adult with an advanced solid tumor such as melanoma, head and neck, liver or kidney cancer. The nucleotide sequence reads as follows: TGTGCCAGCAGCGTAGGTGGGTCTAGCACAGATACGCAGTATTTT. It encodes CASSVGGSSTDTQYF.